Sequencing of this T cell receptor beta chain was carried out in a study of blood T cell repertoires in COVID-19. The wider study: Some COVID-19 samples were acute and others convalescent; all came from the United States, Italy and Spain.

As handled by the study authors: From reference gene primer amplification, estimates of nucleated cell counts were derived. Clones were read by immunoSEQ multiplex PCR, and TCRdb kept only the in-frame ones, dropping some. The V and J calls and clone size are taken from that table; D and trimming were inferred from the DNA. The sample holds nearly 60,000 clones; 85% to 90% are singletons and the top ten take 10% to 15%. The CDR3 is 16 residues long. The V gene's germline CDR1 is MNHEY and CDR2 SMNVEV (reference sequence). Deletions cut 2 bases from V and 2 bases from J, with 13 bases between. The sample consisted of peripheral blood. The receptor was isolated from a man aged 55 to 70 with active COVID-19. The rearrangement links TRBV27 to TRBJ1-5; tentatively, D is TRBD1 (5 bases). The CDR3 loop is CASSLISGGGNQPQHF. CDR3 in DNA: TGTGCCAGCAGTTTAATATCAGGAGGGGGCAATCAGCCCCAGCATTTT.